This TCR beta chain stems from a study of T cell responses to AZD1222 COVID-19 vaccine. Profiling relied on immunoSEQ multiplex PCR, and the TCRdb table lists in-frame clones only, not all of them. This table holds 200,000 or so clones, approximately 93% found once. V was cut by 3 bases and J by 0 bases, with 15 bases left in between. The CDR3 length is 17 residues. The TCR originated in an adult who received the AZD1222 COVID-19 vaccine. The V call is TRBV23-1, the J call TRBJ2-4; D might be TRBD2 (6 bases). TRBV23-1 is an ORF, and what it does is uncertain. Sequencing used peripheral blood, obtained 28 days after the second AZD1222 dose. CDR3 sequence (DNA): TGCGCCAGCAGTCAGCGGGACGGTGAACTAGCCAAAAACATTCAGTACTTC. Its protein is CASSQRDGELAKNIQYF.